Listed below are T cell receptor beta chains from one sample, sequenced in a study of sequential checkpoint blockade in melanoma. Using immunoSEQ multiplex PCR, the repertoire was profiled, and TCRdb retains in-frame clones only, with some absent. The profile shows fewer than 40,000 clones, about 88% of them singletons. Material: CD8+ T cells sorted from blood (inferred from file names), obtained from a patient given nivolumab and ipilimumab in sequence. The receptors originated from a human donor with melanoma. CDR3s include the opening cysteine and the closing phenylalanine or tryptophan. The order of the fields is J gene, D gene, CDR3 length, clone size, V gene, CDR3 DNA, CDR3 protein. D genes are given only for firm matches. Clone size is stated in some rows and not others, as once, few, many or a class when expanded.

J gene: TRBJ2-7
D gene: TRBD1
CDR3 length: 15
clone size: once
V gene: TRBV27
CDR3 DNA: TGTGCCAGCAGTTTCCAGGGACAGGGCCGCTACGAGCAGTACTTC
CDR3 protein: CASSFQGQGRYEQYF

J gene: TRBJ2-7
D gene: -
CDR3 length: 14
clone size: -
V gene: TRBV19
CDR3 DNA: TGTGCCAGTAGTCCCCTCGACAGCGCCTACGAGCAGTACTTC
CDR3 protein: CASSPLDSAYEQYF

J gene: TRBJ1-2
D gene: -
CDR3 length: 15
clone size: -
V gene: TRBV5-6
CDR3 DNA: TGTGCCAGCAGCCCGCGCCTACCACCCAACTATGGCTACACCTTC
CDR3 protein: CASSPRLPPNYGYTF

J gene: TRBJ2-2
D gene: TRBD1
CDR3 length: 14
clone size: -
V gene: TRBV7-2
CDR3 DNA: TGTGCCAGCAGCTACGACAGGGGGGCCGGGGAGCTGTTTTTT
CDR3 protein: CASSYDRGAGELFF

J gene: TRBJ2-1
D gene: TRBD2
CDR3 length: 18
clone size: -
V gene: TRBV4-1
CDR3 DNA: TGCGCCAGCAGCCAGCTCCCCCCCGGGACTAGTGGAAACAATGAGCAGTTCTTC
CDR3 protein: CASSQLPPGTSGNNEQFF

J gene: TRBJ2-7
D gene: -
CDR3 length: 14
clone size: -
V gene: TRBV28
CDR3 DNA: TGTGCCAGCAGCCCCACCGGGTTCCCCTACGAGCAGTACTTC
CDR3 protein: CASSPTGFPYEQYF

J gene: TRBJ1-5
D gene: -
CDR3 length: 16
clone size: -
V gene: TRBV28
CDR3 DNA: TGTGCCAGCAGTTTGTTAGCGGGGCCCAGCAATCAGCCCCAGCATTTT
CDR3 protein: CASSLLAGPSNQPQHF

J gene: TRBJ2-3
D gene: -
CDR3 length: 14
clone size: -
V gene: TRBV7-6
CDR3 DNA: TGTGCCAGCAGCTTACCCCCTGTCACAGATACGCAGTATTTT
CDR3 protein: CASSLPPVTDTQYF

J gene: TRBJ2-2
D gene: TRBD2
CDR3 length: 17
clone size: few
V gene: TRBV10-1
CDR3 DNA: TGCGCCAGCAGTGAGTCGAGCCTAGCGGGAGAAGAGCGGGAGCTGTTTTTT
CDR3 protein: CASSESSLAGEERELFF

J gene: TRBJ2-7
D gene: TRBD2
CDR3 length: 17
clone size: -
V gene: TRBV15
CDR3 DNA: TGTGCCACCAGCAGAGTGCCTAGCGGAGAGGATACCTACGAGCAGTACTTC
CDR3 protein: CATSRVPSGEDTYEQYF

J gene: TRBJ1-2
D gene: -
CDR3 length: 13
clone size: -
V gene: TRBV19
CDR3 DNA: TGTGCCAGTAGTACCCAGGGATACTATGGCTACACCTTC
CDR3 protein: CASSTQGYYGYTF

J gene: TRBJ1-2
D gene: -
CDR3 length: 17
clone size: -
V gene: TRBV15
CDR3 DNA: TGTGCCACCAGCAGAGATCCTATTACGGGTGTAGGCTATGGCTACACCTTC
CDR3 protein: CATSRDPITGVGYGYTF

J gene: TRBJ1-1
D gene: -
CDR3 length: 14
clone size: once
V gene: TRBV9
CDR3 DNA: TGTGCCAGCAGCCCGAGCGGGGCGGGCACTGAAGCTTTCTTT
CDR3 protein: CASSPSGAGTEAFF

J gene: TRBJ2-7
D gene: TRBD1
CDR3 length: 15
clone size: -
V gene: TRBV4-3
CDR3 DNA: TGCGCCAGCAGCCAGGACCGGGACAGGGCCTACGAGCAGTACTTC
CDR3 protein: CASSQDRDRAYEQYF

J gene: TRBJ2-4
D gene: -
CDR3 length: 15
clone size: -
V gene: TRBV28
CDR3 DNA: TGTGCCAGCAGTCCCGCCAGGGTAGCCAAAAACATTCAGTACTTC
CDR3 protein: CASSPARVAKNIQYF

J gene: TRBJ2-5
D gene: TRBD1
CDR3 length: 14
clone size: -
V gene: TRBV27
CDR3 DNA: TGTGCCAGCAGTTCCCGACAGGGCCAGGAGACCCAGTACTTC
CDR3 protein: CASSSRQGQETQYF

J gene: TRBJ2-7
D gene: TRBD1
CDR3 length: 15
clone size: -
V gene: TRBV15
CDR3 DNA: TGTGCCACCAGCAGGCCGGACAGGGGAGTCCACGAGCAGTACTTC
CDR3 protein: CATSRPDRGVHEQYF

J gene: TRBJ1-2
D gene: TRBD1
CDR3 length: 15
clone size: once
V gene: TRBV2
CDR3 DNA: TGTGCCAGCAGTGAGTTTAACAGGGGGAACAGTGGCTACACCTTC
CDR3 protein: CASSEFNRGNSGYTF

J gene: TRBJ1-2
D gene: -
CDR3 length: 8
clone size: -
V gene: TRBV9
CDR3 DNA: TGTGCCAGCAGCCCCCGCGCCTTC
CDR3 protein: CASSPRAF

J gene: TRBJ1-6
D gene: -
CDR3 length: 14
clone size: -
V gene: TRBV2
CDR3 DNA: TGTGCCAGCAGTGAGCAGCAGGGGAACTCACCCCTCCACTTT
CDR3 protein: CASSEQQGNSPLHF

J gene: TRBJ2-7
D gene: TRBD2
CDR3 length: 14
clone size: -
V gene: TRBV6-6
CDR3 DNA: TGTGCCAGCAGTTACGGGACTATCTCCCACGAGCAGTACTTC
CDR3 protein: CASSYGTISHEQYF

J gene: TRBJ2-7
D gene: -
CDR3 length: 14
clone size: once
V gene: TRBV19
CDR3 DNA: TGTGCCAGTAGTATAAAAAGTAGCTCCTACGAGCAGTACTTC
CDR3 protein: CASSIKSSSYEQYF

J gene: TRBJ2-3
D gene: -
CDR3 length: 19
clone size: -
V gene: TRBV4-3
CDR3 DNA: TGCGCCAGCAGCCAGGAGGGCGAAACCTGGGGATTAGCCACAGATACGCAGTATTTT
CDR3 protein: CASSQEGETWGLATDTQYF

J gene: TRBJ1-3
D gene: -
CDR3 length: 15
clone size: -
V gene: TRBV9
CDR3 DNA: TGTGCCAGCAGCGGACAACCGATCTCTGGAAACACCATATATTTT
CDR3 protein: CASSGQPISGNTIYF

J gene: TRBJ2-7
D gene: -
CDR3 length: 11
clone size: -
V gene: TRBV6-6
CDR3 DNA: TGTGCCGCCAGGGCGATCTACGAGCAGTACTTC
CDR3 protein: CAARAIYEQYF

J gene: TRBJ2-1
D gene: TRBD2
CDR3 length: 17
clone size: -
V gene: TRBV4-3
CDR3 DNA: TGCGCCAGCAGCCAAGATAACTGGTCGGGCGGGAGCAATGAGCAGTTCTTC
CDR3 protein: CASSQDNWSGGSNEQFF

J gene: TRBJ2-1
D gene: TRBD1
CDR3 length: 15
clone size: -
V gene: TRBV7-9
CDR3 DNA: TGTGCCAGCAGCATTTATAACAGGGGAAACAATGAGCAGTTCTTC
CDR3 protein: CASSIYNRGNNEQFF

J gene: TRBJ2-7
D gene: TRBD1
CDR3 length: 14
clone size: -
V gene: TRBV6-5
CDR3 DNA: TGTGCCAGCAGTTGGGACAGGGGGCTTTACGAGCAGTACTTC
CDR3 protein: CASSWDRGLYEQYF

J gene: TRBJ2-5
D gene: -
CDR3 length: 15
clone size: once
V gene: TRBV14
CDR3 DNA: TGTGCCAGCAGCCACCCCCTCGGCAGGCAAGAGACCCAGTACTTC
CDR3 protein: CASSHPLGRQETQYF

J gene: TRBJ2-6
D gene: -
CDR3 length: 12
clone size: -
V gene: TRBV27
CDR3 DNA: TGTGCCAGCAGTTCAGGGGCCAACGTCCTGACTTTC
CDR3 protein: CASSSGANVLTF

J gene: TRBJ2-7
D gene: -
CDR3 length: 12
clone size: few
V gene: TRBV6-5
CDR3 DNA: TGTGCCAGCATAGGAAGGGAGTCCGAGCAGTACTTC
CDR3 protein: CASIGRESEQYF

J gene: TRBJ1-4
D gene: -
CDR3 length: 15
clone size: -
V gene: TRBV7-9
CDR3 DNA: TGTGCCAGCAGCTTGCTAACTGGGGGAGGTGAAAAACTGTTTTTT
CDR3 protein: CASSLLTGGGEKLFF

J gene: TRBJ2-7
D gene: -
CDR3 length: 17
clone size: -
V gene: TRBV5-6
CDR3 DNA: TGTGCCAGCAGACCTAGGGGACAAGTCGGGAACTCCTACGAGCAGTACTTC
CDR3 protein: CASRPRGQVGNSYEQYF

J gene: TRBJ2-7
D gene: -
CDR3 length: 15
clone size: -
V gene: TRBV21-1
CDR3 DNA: TGTGCCAGCAGCAGAGGACTAGCGGGAGGGTACGAGCAGTACTTC
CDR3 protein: CASSRGLAGGYEQYF

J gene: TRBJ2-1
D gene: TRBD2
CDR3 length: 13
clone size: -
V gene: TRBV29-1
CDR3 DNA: TGCAGCGTTCTCGGGACTAGCGTTCATGAGCAGTTCTTC
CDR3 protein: CSVLGTSVHEQFF

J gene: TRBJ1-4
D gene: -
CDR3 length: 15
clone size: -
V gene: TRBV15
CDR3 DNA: TGTGCCACCAGCAGAGACAGTACAGTTTCTGAAAAACTGTTTTTT
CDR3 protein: CATSRDSTVSEKLFF

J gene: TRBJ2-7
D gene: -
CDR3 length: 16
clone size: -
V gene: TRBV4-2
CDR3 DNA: TGTGCCAGCAGCCAAGAAGTCCAGGCGAGCTCCTACGAGCAGTACTTC
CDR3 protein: CASSQEVQASSYEQYF

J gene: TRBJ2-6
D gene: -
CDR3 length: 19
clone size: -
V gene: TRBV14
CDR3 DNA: TGTGCCCGCCCACGCCTAGCAAACATCGGTGCCTCTGGGGCCAACGTCCTGACTTTC
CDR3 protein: CARPRLANIGASGANVLTF

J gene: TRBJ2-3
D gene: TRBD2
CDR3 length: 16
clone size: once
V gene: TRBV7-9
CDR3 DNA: TGTGCCAGCAGCTTAGCGGTGGGCGGGAGTACAGATACGCAGTATTTT
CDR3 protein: CASSLAVGGSTDTQYF

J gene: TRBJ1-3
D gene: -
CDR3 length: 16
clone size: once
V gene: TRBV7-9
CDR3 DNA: TGTGCCAGCAGCTTAGGATACAGAACCTCTGGAAACACCATATATTTT
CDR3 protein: CASSLGYRTSGNTIYF

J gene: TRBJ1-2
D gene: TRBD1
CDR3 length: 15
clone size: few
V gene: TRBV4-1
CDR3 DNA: TGCGCCAGCAGCCAATTGACAGGGGGTAGCTATGGCTACACCTTC
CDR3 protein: CASSQLTGGSYGYTF

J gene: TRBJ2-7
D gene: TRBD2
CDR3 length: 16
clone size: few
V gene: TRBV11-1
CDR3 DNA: TGTGCCAGCAGCTTGGGGAGGGGTGGTCCGACCTACGAGCAGTACTTC
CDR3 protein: CASSLGRGGPTYEQYF

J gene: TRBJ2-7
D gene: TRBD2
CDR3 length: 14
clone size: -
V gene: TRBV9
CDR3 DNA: TGTGCCAGCAGCGTAGGTAGCGGGAGAAGTGAGCAGTACTTC
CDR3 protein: CASSVGSGRSEQYF

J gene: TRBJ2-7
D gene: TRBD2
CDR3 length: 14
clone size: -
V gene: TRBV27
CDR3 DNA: TGTGCCAGCAGCCCCACGGGAGGGTACAGGGAGCAGTACTTC
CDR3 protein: CASSPTGGYREQYF

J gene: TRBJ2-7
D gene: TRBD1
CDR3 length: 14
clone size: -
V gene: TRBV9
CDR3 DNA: TGTGCCAGCAGCGAGGGGGACAGTTACGACGAGCAGTACTTC
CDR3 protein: CASSEGDSYDEQYF

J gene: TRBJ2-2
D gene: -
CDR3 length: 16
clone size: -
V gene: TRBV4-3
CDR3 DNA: TGCGCCAGCAGCCAAGTTCTTTCTAGGAGGGCCGGGGAGCTGTTTTTT
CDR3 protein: CASSQVLSRRAGELFF

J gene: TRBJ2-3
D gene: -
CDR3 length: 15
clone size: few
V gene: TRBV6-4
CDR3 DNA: TGTGCCAGCAGTGAAGGGGGGGGAGGCACAGATACGCAGTATTTT
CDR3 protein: CASSEGGGGTDTQYF

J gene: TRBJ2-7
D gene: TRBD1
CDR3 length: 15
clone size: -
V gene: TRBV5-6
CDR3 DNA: TGTGCCAGCAGTTTCGGACAGGGCCCCTCCTACGAGCAGTACTTC
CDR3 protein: CASSFGQGPSYEQYF

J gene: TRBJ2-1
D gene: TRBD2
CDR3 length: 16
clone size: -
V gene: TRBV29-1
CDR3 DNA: TGCAGCGTTGAAGACCCGGGACTAGCGGGTAACAATGAGCAGTTCTTC
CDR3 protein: CSVEDPGLAGNNEQFF

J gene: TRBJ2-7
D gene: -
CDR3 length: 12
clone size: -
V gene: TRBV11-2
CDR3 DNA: TGTGCCAGCAGCTTAGATCGTTACGAGCAGTACTTC
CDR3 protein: CASSLDRYEQYF